This T cell receptor beta chain was recorded in a study of blood T cell repertoires in COVID-19. Study as a whole: Both acute and convalescent COVID-19 samples were obtained from the United States, Italy and Spain.

Profiling relied on immunoSEQ multiplex PCR, and the TCRdb table lists in-frame clones only, not all of them. The sample includes 120,000 to 150,000 clones, about 86% of them seen just once. Trimming took 6 bases from V and 2 from J; bases not matched to a gene: 1. This CDR3 region has 13 residues. The V call is TRBV12-3 or TRBV12-4, the J call TRBJ2-1; TRBD2 agrees at 7 bases. This clonotype was sampled from a woman aged 55-70 years with acute or convalescent COVID-19. Sequenced: peripheral blood. DNA of the CDR3: TGTGCCAGCAGCGGACTAGCCTACAATGAGCAGTTCTTC. This codes for CASSGLAYNEQFF.